Sequencing of this T cell receptor (beta chain) was carried out in a study of blood T cells in healthy people across ages. Study conclusions and caveats: Higher naive T cell percentage went strongly together with higher TCR beta diversity.

Next came a second PCR, run for about 7 to 12 cycles, which used a sample-barcoded 5' primer along with a J-beta primer mix. TCRdb redid the calling of the 5' RACE reads with MiXCR, one entry per CDR3 protein. The table includes about 900,000 distinct CDR3 sequences, approximately 49% detected once. CDR3 length: 16 amino acids. Germline loops: CDR1 MNHEY, CDR2 SVGEGT. Trimming pared 0 bases from V and 1 base from J, leaving 10 bases between. Notes on this clonotype: Its antigen is currently unknown.

This receptor was taken from a man aged 25-45 years in good health. Specimen: blood. The rearrangement links TRBV6-2 or TRBV6-3 to TRBJ1-3; D unclear. The CDR3 DNA follows: TGTGCCAGCAGTTACTCATCCAAAGGGTCTGGAAACACCATATATTTT. Translated, it gives CASSYSSKGSGNTIYF.